This T cell receptor beta chain was found in a study of T cell responses to AZD1222 COVID-19 vaccine. Study-wide findings and caveats: Clonal diversity may have been underestimated in mostly white British donors. Repertoires were sampled only after the peak T cell response. Baseline serostatus was positive in only a handful of AZD1222 recipients.

A remark on this clone: Antigen unknown.

The V and J ends lost 2 bases and 0 bases respectively, with 13 bases between them. CDR1 is LGHNA, CDR2 YSLEER, per germline. This CDR3 region has 16 residues. Recipients boosted at about 4 weeks or about 12 weeks are pooled. Assay used: immunoSEQ multiplex PCR; TCRdb lists only in-frame clones, some missing. The sample carries more than 75,000 clones, almost 90% recorded once. The clonotype was recovered from an adult who received the AZD1222 COVID-19 vaccine. The sequencing here drew on peripheral blood, taken 28 days after the second AZD1222 dose. The chain recombines TRBV4-3 with TRBJ1-2; D possibly corresponds to TRBD1 (5 bases). The CDR3, as DNA: TGCGCCAGCAGCCAATACCGGGACCGAGCTAACTATGGCTACACCTTC. This translates into CASSQYRDRANYGYTF.